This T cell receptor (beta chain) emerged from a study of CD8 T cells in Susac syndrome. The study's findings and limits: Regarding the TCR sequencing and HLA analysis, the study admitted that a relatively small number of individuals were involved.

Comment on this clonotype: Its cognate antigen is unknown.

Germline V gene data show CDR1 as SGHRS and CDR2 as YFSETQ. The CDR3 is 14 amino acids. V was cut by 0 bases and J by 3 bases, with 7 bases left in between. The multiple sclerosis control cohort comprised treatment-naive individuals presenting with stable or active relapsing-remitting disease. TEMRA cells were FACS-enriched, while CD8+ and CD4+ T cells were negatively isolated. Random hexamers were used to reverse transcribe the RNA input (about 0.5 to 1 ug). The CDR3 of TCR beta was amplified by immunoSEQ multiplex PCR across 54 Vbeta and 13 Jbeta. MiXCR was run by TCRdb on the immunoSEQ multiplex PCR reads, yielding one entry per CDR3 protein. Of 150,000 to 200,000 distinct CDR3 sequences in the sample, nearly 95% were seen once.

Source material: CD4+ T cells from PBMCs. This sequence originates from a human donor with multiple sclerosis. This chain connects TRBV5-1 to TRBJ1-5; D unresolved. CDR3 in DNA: TGCGCCAGCAGCTTGGGTACTTACAATCAGCCCCAGCATTTT. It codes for CASSLGTYNQPQHF.